The 6 T cell receptor beta chains below come from one sample, sequenced in a study of T cell responses to AZD1222 COVID-19 vaccine. The table came from immunoSEQ multiplex PCR; TCRdb's copy has only in-frame clones and leaves some out. The sample has 150,000 to 200,000 clones; roughly 87% are singletons. This sample comprised peripheral blood, obtained 28 days after the second AZD1222 dose. These receptors came from an adult who received the AZD1222 COVID-19 vaccine.

This rearrangement joins TRBV7-6 to TRBJ1-1, with 7 bases aligning to TRBD1. The CDR3 is 14 amino acids. V shed 5 bases and J 2 bases; nucleotides not matched to a gene: 5. The V gene's germline CDR1 is SGHVS and CDR2 FNYEAQ. CDR3 bases: TGTGCCAGCAGCGGACAGGAATTTAACACTGAAGCTTTCTTT. The encoded protein is CASSGQEFNTEAFF.

This chain connects TRBV11-2 to TRBJ2-2; TRBD1 matches at 7 bases. V lost 4 bases and J lost 2; bases outside the gene matches: 7. In germline, CDR1 is SGHAT, CDR2 FQNNGV. The CDR3 covers 16 residues. The CDR3 coding sequence is TGTGCCAGCAGCTCGATACAGGGGCTTAACACCGGGGAGCTGTTTTTT. Translating gives CASSSIQGLNTGELFF.

This chain uses TRBV3-1 (or the pseudogene TRBV3-2) with TRBJ2-6; 7 bases line up with TRBD2. CDR3 length: 15 residues. The germline V gene encodes CDR1 LGHDT and CDR2 YNNKEL (reference sequence). V was pared by 5 bases and J by 4 bases, with 5 bases of the junction left unmatched. The CDR3 reads CASSSGGYGANVLTF. CDR3 bases: TGTGCCAGCAGCTCCGGGGGGTACGGGGCCAACGTCCTGACTTTC.

In its sample, this clone was seen a few times. In DNA, the CDR3 is TGTGCCAGCAGCCCTGGGGGGGTTGGCTACACCTTC. Amino acid sequence: CASSPGGVGYTF. V usage is TRBV7-9 and J usage is TRBJ1-2; perhaps TRBD1 as D (5 bases). Trimming removed 5 bases at V and 7 bases at J, with 11 bases between. The CDR3 runs 12 residues. The germline V gene encodes CDR1 SEHNR and CDR2 FQNEAQ (reference sequence).

The chain links TRBV6-6 to TRBJ1-5; D may be TRBD1 (6 bases). Per germline, CDR1 MNHNY and CDR2 SVGAGI (reference sequence). Trimming pared 2 bases from V and 4 bases from J, leaving 12 bases between. CDR3 length: 15 amino acids. The CDR3: CASSYHREVNQPQHF. The CDR3 coding sequence is TGTGCCAGCAGTTACCACAGGGAGGTAAATCAGCCCCAGCATTTT.

The chain combines TRBV7-8 with TRBJ1-6; 8 nucleotides agree with TRBD1. The CDR3 has 14 amino acids. With 5 bases clipped from V and 9 bases from J, the junction kept 6 bases outside the gene matches. In germline, CDR1 is SGHVS, CDR2 FQNEAQ. The CDR3 loop is CASSPGQGISPLHF. In nucleotides, the CDR3 is TGTGCCAGCAGCCCCGGACAGGGTATTTCACCCCTCCACTTT.